This TCR beta chain was sequenced for a study of cytomegalovirus exposure and HLA in healthy donors. PCR used 60 Vbeta primers and 13 Jbeta primers. This table comes from immunoSEQ multiplex PCR, and its TCRdb copy is limited to in-frame clones, with some not included. The sample data list approximately 120,000 clones. CDR1 and CDR2 (germline): LNHDA, SQIVND (reference sequence). The CDR3 spans 16 residues. V was pared by 3 bases and J by 1 base, with 6 bases of the junction left unmatched. The chain joins TRBV19 to TRBJ2-7; 10 nucleotides agree with TRBD2. The clonotype was recovered from a man aged 18 to 30 in good health and CMV-seronegative. Specimen: PBMCs. CDR3 amino acids: CASSMTLAGVSYEQYF. The CDR3 DNA sequence: TGTGCCAGTAGTATGACCCTAGCGGGAGTATCCTACGAGCAGTACTTC.